This T cell receptor (beta chain) comes out of a study of cytomegalovirus exposure and HLA in healthy donors. Overall study results and limits: A highly shared variant cluster was judged a likely technical artifact. Analysis was carried out at a later point, and it linked a missense DCLRE1C variant to TCR beta V- and J-gene trimming.

Whereas donors were nominally healthy upon sampling, unrecorded immune exposures were probable. PCR was performed using 60 Vbeta and 13 Jbeta primers. The table came from immunoSEQ multiplex PCR; TCRdb's copy has only in-frame clones and leaves some out. This sample lists roughly 57,000 clones; its ten largest clones have 9.5% to 15%. Per germline, CDR1 MRHNA and CDR2 SNTAGT. CDR3 length: 15 amino acids. The V and J ends lost 5 bases and 3 bases respectively, with 17 bases between them. About this clone itself: Its antigen is still unknown. The identical CDR3 is also encoded by other nucleotide sequences in the sample.

This receptor was taken from a man between 18 and 29 years old in good health and CMV-seropositive. Input material: PBMCs. The chain uses TRBV6-4 and TRBJ2-7; D is perhaps TRBD2 (6 bases). CDR3 region: CASSYEGDGGYEQYF. DNA of the CDR3: TGTGCCAGCAGTTATGAGGGAGACGGGGGCTACGAGCAGTACTTC.